One and the same sample provided the 16 T cell receptor beta chains below, sequenced in a study of OX40 agonist ivuxolimab in advanced cancers. Some clones are missing from TCRdb's copy, which holds only in-frame ones; the method was immunoSEQ multiplex PCR. The sample yields 55,000 to 70,000 clones, roughly nine tenths seen once. This specimen was CD4+ or CD8+ T cells sorted from blood, taken in a trial of the OX40 agonist ivuxolimab. Receptors were obtained from an adult with an advanced solid tumor such as melanoma, head and neck, liver or kidney cancer.

This clone was counted a single time. The chain has TRBV7-2 and TRBJ1-1, with D perhaps TRBD1 (6 bases). The CDR3 spans 15 residues. The V end was cut by 5 bases, the J end by 0 bases, with 13 bases between. CDR1 is SGHTA, CDR2 FQGNSA, per germline. CDR3 residues: CASSPRGGLNTEAFF. For the CDR3, the DNA is TGTGCCAGCAGCCCCCGCGGGGGCTTGAACACTGAAGCTTTCTTT.

This clone was seen only once. The rearrangement uses TRBV18 and TRBJ2-1; D gene ambiguous. Trimming took off 2 bases at V and 5 bases at J, with 16 bases between the two ends. CDR3 size: 16 residues. The germline CDR1 and CDR2 sequences are KGHSH and LQKENI. The CDR3 region is CASSPMKGRGDNEQFF. CDR3 nucleotide sequence: TGTGCCAGCTCACCAATGAAGGGTAGAGGAGACAATGAGCAGTTCTTC. Full variable domain (rest looked up from reference TRBV18 and TRBJ2-1): NAGVMQNPRHLVRRRGQEARLRCSPMKGHSHVYWYRQLPEEGLKFMVYLQKENIIDESGMPKERFSAEFPKEGPSILRIQQVVRGDSAAYFCASSPMKGRGDNEQFFGPGTRLTVL.

V usage is TRBV6-6 and J usage is TRBJ1-5; TRBD1 aligns across 9 bases. Germline V gene sequence: CDR1 MNHNY, CDR2 SVGAGI (reference sequence). CDR3 length: 16 amino acids. With 0 bases clipped from V and 4 bases from J, the junction kept 4 bases outside the gene matches. This chain's CDR3 is CASSYSKGQGNQPQHF. The CDR3 DNA follows: TGTGCCAGCAGTTACTCGAAGGGACAGGGTAATCAGCCCCAGCATTTT.

This chain connects TRBV6-5 to TRBJ1-2; D ambiguous. The CDR3 covers 14 residues. V was pared by 3 bases and J by 4 bases, with 12 bases between. Germline-derived CDR1 and CDR2 are MNHEY and SVGAGI. Here the CDR3 DNA reads TGTGCCAGCAGTTATGAGGGCGGTAGCTATGGCTACACCTTC. Its translation: CASSYEGGSYGYTF.

The chain combines TRBV4-1 with TRBJ1-5; D is ambiguous. Trimming stripped 0 bases from V and 0 bases from J, with 12 bases between. In germline, CDR1 is MGHRA, CDR2 YSYEKL. The CDR3 spans 17 residues. The CDR3 DNA follows: TGCGCCAGCAGCCAAGATTTAGCCCTTAATAGCAATCAGCCCCAGCATTTT. Translating gives CASSQDLALNSNQPQHF.

J is TRBJ1-3 and V is TRBV5-4; the match to TRBD1 covers 9 bases. Germline V gene lookup returns CDR1 SGHNT and CDR2 YYREEE (reference sequence). The CDR3 totals 15 residues. J gave up 4 bases and V 1 base, and 3 bases lay outside the gene matches. The CDR3: CASSLQGQGGNTIYF. CDR3 DNA sequence: TGTGCCAGCAGCTTGCAGGGACAGGGAGGAAACACCATATATTTT.

This chain joins TRBV5-5 and TRBJ2-2; no reliable D call. V dropped 3 bases and J dropped 3 bases, with 9 bases sitting between them. The CDR3 totals 14 residues. Germline V lookup: CDR1 SGHKS, CDR2 YYEKEE (reference sequence). The CDR3 protein is CASSSPRDTGELFF. As DNA, the CDR3 is TGTGCCAGCAGCTCGCCTAGGGACACCGGGGAGCTGTTTTTT. Looking up the rest from reference TRBV5-5 and TRBJ2-2 gives the full variable domain: DAGVTQSPTHLIKTRGQQVTLRCSPISGHKSVSWYQQVLGQGPQFIFQYYEKEERGRGNFPDRFSARQFPNYSSELNVNALLLGDSALYLCASSSPRDTGELFFGEGSRLTVL.

The chain links TRBV7-2 to TRBJ1-2, with unresolved D. Germline CDR1 is SGHTA and CDR2 is FQGNSA. The CDR3 consists of 14 residues. Trimming left V 1 base short and J 5 bases short, with 11 bases between. The CDR3 nucleotides are TGTGCCAGCAGCTTAGGACGCGGGCGATATGGCTACACCTTC. Its translation: CASSLGRGRYGYTF.

This rearrangement joins TRBV5-8 to TRBJ1-1; 7 bases line up with TRBD1. In germline, CDR1 is SGHTS, CDR2 YDEGEE. The CDR3 extends over 16 amino acids. The V gene end was trimmed by 2 bases and the J gene end by 4 bases; junction bases not matched to a gene: 11. CDR3 in amino acids: CASSFTDNRGGTEAFF. The DNA of the CDR3 is TGTGCCAGCAGCTTCACGGACAACAGGGGAGGCACTGAAGCTTTCTTT.

The DNA of the CDR3 is TGTGCCAGTAGCAGAAACCGACTGGCGGGCGACAATCAGCCCCAGCATTTT. It translates to CASSRNRLAGDNQPQHF. The J gene is TRBJ1-5, the V gene TRBV19; D unresolved. The CDR3 is 17 amino acids. V was trimmed by 6 bases and J by 3 bases, leaving 21 bases between them. Germline V gene sequence: CDR1 LNHDA, CDR2 SQIVND (reference sequence). Full variable domain (outside the CDR3, taken from reference TRBV19 and TRBJ1-5): DGGITQSPKYLFRKEGQNVTLSCEQNLNHDAMYWYRQDPGQGLRLIYYSQIVNDFQKGDIAEGYSVSREKKESFPLTVTSAQKNPTAFYLCASSRNRLAGDNQPQHFGDGTRLSIL.

This clone came up once. The V call is TRBV5-1, the J call TRBJ1-2, with TRBD1 identical over 8 bases. The length of the CDR3 is 14 residues. Per the germline V gene, CDR1 is SGHRS and CDR2 is YFSETQ. Trimming at V came to 4 bases and at J to 5 bases, leaving 7 bases not matched to a gene. The CDR3 loop is CASSPRTGSYGYTF. The CDR3 coding sequence is TGCGCCAGCAGCCCTAGGACAGGGTCGTATGGCTACACCTTC.

The gene calls are TRBV5-1 and TRBJ1-1; 8 positions agree with TRBD1. The CDR3 is 14 residues long. V lost 4 bases, J lost 4 bases, and 6 bases stayed unmatched. Germline loops: CDR1 SGHRS, CDR2 YFSETQ. The CDR3 nucleotides read TGCGCCAGCAGCCAGGACAGGGCGGGCACTGAAGCTTTCTTT. Its translation: CASSQDRAGTEAFF.

This clone was observed a single time. This sequence joins TRBV30 and TRBJ1-2, with TRBD1 identical over 7 bases. The CDR3 runs to 13 residues. Looked up from germline, CDR1 is GTSNPN and CDR2 is SVGIG (reference sequence). After removal of 7 bases from V and 7 bases from J, the junction contained 12 bases not matched to a gene. The chain's CDR3 is CASTGQPGTGYTF. The DNA of the CDR3 is TGTGCCTCAACGGGACAGCCGGGAACTGGCTACACCTTC.

This clone was detected a few times. The rearrangement uses TRBV6-6 and TRBJ2-1, with TRBD1 matching 8 bases. CDR1 and CDR2 from the germline V gene are MNHNY and SVGAGI (reference sequence). The J segment lost 12 bases and the V segment lost 5 bases, leaving 9 bases of the junction unmatched. The CDR3 sequence is 13 residues long. This CDR3 is CASSDRQGKAQFF. DNA of the CDR3: TGTGCCAGCAGTGACAGACAGGGGAAGGCGCAGTTCTTC.

V is TRBV5-1 and J is TRBJ2-1, with 12 bases identical to TRBD1. Per germline, CDR1 SGHRS and CDR2 YFSETQ. The V gene end was trimmed by 3 bases and the J gene end by 3 bases; junction bases not matched to a gene: 4. The CDR3 contains 16 residues. The CDR3 DNA reads as TGCGCCAGCAGCTCGGGACAGGGGGCCGGCTACAATGAGCAGTTCTTC. Its protein is CASSSGQGAGYNEQFF.

The chain links TRBV2 to TRBJ2-5; D might be TRBD1 (6 bases). V lost 0 bases to trimming and J lost 3 bases, with 11 bases between them. CDR1 is SNHLY, CDR2 FYNNEI, per germline. This CDR3 is 15 amino acids long. The CDR3 spells CASSEAGAIKETQYF. CDR3 in DNA: TGTGCCAGCAGTGAAGCGGGGGCGATTAAAGAGACCCAGTACTTC.